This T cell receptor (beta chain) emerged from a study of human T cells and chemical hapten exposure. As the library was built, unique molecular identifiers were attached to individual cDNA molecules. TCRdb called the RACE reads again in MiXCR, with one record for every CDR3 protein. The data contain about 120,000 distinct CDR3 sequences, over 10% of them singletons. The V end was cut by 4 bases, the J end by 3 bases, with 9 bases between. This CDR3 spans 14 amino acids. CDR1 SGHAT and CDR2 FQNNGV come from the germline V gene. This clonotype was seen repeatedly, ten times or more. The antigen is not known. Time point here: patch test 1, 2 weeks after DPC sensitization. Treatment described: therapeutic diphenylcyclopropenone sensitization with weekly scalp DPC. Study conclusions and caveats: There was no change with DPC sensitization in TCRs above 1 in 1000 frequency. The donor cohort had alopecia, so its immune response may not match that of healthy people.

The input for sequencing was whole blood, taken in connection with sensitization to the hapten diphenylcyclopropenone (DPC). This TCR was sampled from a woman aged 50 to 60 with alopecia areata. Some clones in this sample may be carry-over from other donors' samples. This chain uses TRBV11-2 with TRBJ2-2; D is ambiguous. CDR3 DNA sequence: TGTGCCAGCAGCTATCTCTGGGACACCGGGGAGCTGTTTTTT. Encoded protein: CASSYLWDTGELFF.